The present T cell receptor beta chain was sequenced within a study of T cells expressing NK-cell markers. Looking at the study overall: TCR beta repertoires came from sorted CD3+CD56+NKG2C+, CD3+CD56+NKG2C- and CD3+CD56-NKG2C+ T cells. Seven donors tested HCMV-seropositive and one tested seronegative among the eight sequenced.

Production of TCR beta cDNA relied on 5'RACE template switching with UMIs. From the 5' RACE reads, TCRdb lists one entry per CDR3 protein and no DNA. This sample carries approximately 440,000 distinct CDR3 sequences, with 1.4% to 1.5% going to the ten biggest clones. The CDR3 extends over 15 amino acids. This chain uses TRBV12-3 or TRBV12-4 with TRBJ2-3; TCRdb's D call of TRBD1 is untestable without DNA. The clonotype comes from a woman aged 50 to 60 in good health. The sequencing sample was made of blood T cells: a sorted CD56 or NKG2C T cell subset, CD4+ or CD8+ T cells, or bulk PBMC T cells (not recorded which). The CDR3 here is CASSPGQGVVDTQYF.